The present entry profiles one T cell receptor (beta chain) with its context. Its antigen is not known. The protocol was immunoSEQ multiplex PCR, while the TCRdb copy is restricted to in-frame clones and leaves out a portion. The repertoire includes roughly 420,000 clones, roughly 90% of them detected once, and approximately 4% sits in the top ten. The sample belongs to a study of Ad26.COV2.S vaccination and SARS-CoV-2 variants. Study in general: Sample donor was a member of the COV1001 Ad26.COV2.S trial arm. Study results and limitations: Comparability of non-spike TCR breadth was observed across vaccine and placebo recipients. Reports say spike-specific CD8+ and CD4+ T cell responses covered substantial breadth after vaccination.

The sample's treatment: around 19 received Ad26.COV2.S at low or high dose, single or two shots; about 5 received placebo; per-sample allocation not given. Sample collection was performed on day 63 after the first vaccine or placebo injection. The source of this sequence is a person between 18 and 65 years old who received the Ad26.COV2.S COVID-19 vaccine or a placebo. Source: peripheral blood, taken in a trial of Ad26.COV2.S vaccine versus placebo.

This CDR3 is CASSTALGVETQYF. The CDR3 region has the DNA TGTGCCAGCAGCACGGCGTTAGGGGTGGAGACCCAGTACTTC. The chain links TRBV7-9 to TRBJ2-5, with TRBD1 as a possible D gene (5 bases). Germline loops: CDR1 SEHNR, CDR2 FQNEAQ (reference sequence). This CDR3 has 14 residues. The ends were cut back, 5 bases at V and 5 bases at J, with 15 bases in the middle.